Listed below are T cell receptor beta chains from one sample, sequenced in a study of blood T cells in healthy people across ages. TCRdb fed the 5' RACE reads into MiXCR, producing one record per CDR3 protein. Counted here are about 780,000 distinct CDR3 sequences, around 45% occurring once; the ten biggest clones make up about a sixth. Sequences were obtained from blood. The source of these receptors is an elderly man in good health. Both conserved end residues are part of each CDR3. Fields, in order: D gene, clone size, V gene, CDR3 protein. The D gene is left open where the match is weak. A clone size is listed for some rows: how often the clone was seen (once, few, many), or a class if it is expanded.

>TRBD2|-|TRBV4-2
CASSQEGTSGSRWNEQFF
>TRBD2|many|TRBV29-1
CSVESSGRGYEQYF
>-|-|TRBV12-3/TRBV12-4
CASSNRAAYTGELFF
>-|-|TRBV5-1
CASSLGLTGPRGTDTQYF
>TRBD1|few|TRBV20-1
CSAFPAGTGGHNEQYF
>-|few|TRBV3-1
CASSQGRAVSGANVLTF
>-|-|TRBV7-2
CASSLRGARYEQFF
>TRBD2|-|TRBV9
CASSVETSGSGEQFF
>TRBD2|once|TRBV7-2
CASSPQLAGHTGELFF
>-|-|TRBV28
CASTPGVGYEQYF
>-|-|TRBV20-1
CSARDPGTGRTEAFF
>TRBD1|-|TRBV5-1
CASSSYRGQSSGANVLTF
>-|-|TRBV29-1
CSVALAKNIQYF
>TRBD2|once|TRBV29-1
CSVMTSGGYEQYF
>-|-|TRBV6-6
CASSYPPGDEQYF
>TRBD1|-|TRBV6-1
CASSETQGQGETQYF
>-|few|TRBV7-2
CASRTSFNNEQFF
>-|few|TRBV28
CASSYQGAKNIQYF
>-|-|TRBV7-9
CASSLESGPNYEQYF
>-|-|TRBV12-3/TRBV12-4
CASSRARADVQYF